The clone carrying this T cell receptor (beta chain) has a single count. As handled by the study authors: Scientists estimated how many nucleated cells there were by amplifying reference gene primers. The repertoire was sequenced with immunoSEQ multiplex PCR; TCRdb's copy has only in-frame clones and lacks some. V, J and clone size are taken as reported in that table, and D and trimming were inferred from the DNA itself. This repertoire shows about 200,000 clones, around 82% found once; its top ten account for about 15%. This sample stems from a study of blood T cell repertoires in COVID-19. Study-level information: Whether acute or convalescent, the COVID-19 samples came from the United States, Italy and Spain. T cells, B-cell-depleted T cells, or PBMCs provided the cDNA or gDNA that served as material.

Residents of 24 US areas, aged about 18 to 95 years, made up the participants. This receptor was identified in a woman in her forties or fifties with acute COVID-19. Sequenced input: PBMCs or T cells enriched from blood (not recorded which).

CDR3 region: CASSLVPGDLGYTF. Written as DNA, the CDR3 is TGTGCCAGCAGTTTAGTTCCAGGGGATTTGGGCTACACCTTC. The chain uses TRBV27 and TRBJ1-2; a possible D gene is TRBD1 (6 bases). The length of the CDR3 is 14 residues. CDR1 and CDR2 from the germline V gene are MNHEY and SMNVEV (reference sequence). V was clipped by 2 bases and J by 8 bases, with 15 bases between them.